The following is a TCR beta chain sequence with its context. The sample is drawn from a study of blood T cell repertoires in COVID-19. Across the whole study: Sites in the United States, Italy and Spain provided acute and convalescent COVID-19 samples. PBMCs, B-cell-depleted T cells, or T cells were the source of the cDNA or gDNA that made up the material.

The CDR3 length is 15 residues. CDR1 and CDR2 (germline): SGHTA, FQGNSA. V gave up 7 bases and J gave up 1 base, with 16 bases separating them. The data were produced by immunoSEQ multiplex PCR, yet TCRdb's version contains in-frame clones alone and is incomplete. The repertoire consists of approximately 91,000 clones, with nearly 90% occurring once and the leading ten covering 3.5% to 5.5%. Material for sequencing was peripheral blood. This chain uses TRBV7-2 with TRBJ2-5; D might be TRBD2 (5 bases). This sequence was found in a man between 65 and 85 years old with acute or convalescent COVID-19. The CDR3 here is CASTPLGLAQETQYF. The DNA of the CDR3 is TGTGCCAGCACCCCCCTGGGCCTAGCCCAAGAGACCCAGTACTTC.